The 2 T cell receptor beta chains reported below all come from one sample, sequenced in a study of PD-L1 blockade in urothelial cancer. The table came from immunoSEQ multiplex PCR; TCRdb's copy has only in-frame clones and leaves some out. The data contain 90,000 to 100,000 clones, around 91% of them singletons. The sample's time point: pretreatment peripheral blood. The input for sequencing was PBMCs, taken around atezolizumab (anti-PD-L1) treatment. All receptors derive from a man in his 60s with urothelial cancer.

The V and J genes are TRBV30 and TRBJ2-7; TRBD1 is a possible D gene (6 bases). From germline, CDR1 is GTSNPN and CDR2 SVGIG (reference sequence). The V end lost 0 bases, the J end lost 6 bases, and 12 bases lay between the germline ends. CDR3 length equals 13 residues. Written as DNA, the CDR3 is TGTGCCTGGAGTGTGGGCAGGGGATCCGAGCAGTACTTC. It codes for CAWSVGRGSEQYF.

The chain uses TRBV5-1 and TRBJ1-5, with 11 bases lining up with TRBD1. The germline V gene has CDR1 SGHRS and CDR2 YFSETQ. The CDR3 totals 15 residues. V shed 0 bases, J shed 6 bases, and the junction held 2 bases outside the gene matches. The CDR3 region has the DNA TGCGCCAGCAGCTTGGATGGGACAGGGGGTCAGCCCCAGCATTTT. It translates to CASSLDGTGGQPQHF.